Each of the 20 T cell receptor beta chains below was sequenced from the same sample in a study of vaccination and CD4 T cells after COVID-19. These TCRs' antigens remain unknown. With the Oncomine TCR Beta short-read assay, DNA from cultured CD4+ T cells was sequenced. Each CDR3 protein is one row after TCRdb ran MiXCR on the PCR reads. The table lists some 11,000 distinct CDR3 sequences, 25% to 40% of them singletons. The treatment: roughly 10-day PBMC culture with coronavirus spike peptide pools or control peptides (ViraFEST assay). The input for sequencing was CD4+ T cells from blood, cultured in vitro, taken after SARS-CoV-2 vaccination. The receptor source for this set is a human donor who had recovered from COVID-19.

For the CDR3, the DNA is TGTGCCAGCAGTTACACCCGGACAGGGGACCAAGCTGGGGCCAACGTCCTGACTTTC. Residues: CASSYTRTGDQAGANVLTF. The chain links TRBV6-2 or TRBV6-3 to TRBJ2-6, with TRBD1 matching 9 bases. Germline V gene sequence: CDR1 MNHEY, CDR2 SVGEGT. This CDR3 spans 19 amino acids. The trim removed 2 bases at V and 2 bases at J, leaving 10 bases unmatched.

This chain links TRBV11-2 with TRBJ2-3; D possibly uses TRBD1 or TRBD2 (5 bases each). This CDR3 has 17 amino acids. CDR1 is SGHAT and CDR2 is FQNNGV in the germline V gene. V shed 1 base and J shed 1 base, with 15 bases lying between them. The CDR3 DNA reads TGTGCCAGCAGCTTAGCCCTGGGACCCACTGGCACAGATACGCAGTATTTT. It translates to CASSLALGPTGTDTQYF.

The V and J genes are TRBV6-5 and TRBJ1-1; 7 positions match TRBD1. This CDR3 is built from 14 residues. Losses at the gene ends were 0 bases for V and 8 bases for J; bases not matched to a gene: 6. In germline, CDR1 is MNHEY, CDR2 SVGAGI. This CDR3 reads CASSYSKGAREAFF. The CDR3 DNA follows: TGTGCCAGCAGTTACTCGAAGGGGGCGCGGGAAGCTTTCTTT.

CDR3 in DNA: TGTGCCAGCAGCTTTGGGTTTATGGAGACCCAGTACTTC. This codes for CASSFGFMETQYF. This chain links TRBV7-2 with TRBJ2-5; D ambiguous. Germline V gives CDR1 SGHTA, CDR2 FQGNSA. The CDR3 runs 13 residues. Trimming stripped 3 bases from V and 5 bases from J, with 10 bases between. Complete variable domain (other parts from reference TRBV7-2 and TRBJ2-5): GAGVSQSPSNKVTEKGKDVELRCDPISGHTALYWYRQSLGQGLEFLIYFQGNSAPDKSGLPSDRFSAERTGGSVSTLTIQRTQQEDSAVYLCASSFGFMETQYFGPGTRLLVL.

As to this clonotype: One end of the junction does not line up with germline, which may come from a read error. The chain links TRBV19 to TRBJ1-1, with D perhaps TRBD1 (5 bases). The germline gives CDR1 LNHDA, CDR2 SQIVND (reference sequence). This CDR3 comprises 14 residues. DNA for the CDR3: TGTGCCAGTAGTGCCGACACAGGAACACTGGGGAGGGTCTTT. This sequence encodes CASSADTGTLGRVF. Together with reference TRBV19 and TRBJ1-1, the CDR3 gives the full variable domain: DGGITQSPKYLFRKEGQNVTLSCEQNLNHDAMYWYRQDPGQGLRLIYYSQIVNDFQKGDIAEGYSVSREKKESFPLTVTSAQKNPTAFYLCASSADTGTLGRVFGQGTRLTVV.

CDR3 nucleotide sequence: TGCGCCAGCAGCTTGTGGGGACTAGAAGAGACCCAGTACTTC. It codes for CASSLWGLEETQYF. The chain recombines TRBV5-1 with TRBJ2-5, with 8 bases that match TRBD2. The CDR3 has 14 amino acids. Germline values: CDR1 SGHRS, CDR2 YFSETQ. The ends lost 1 base at V and 3 bases at J; junction bases unmatched: 2.

The chain has TRBV20-1 and TRBJ1-2, with D tentatively TRBD1 (5 bases). The CDR3 consists of 15 residues. Trimming pared 4 bases from V and 2 bases from J, leaving 17 bases between. CDR1 is DFQATT, CDR2 SNEGSKA, per germline (reference sequence). CDR3 protein: CSAKETGGENYGYTF. The DNA for the CDR3 is TGCAGTGCTAAGGAAACAGGTGGGGAGAACTATGGCTACACCTTC.

V is TRBV2 and J is TRBJ2-7, with D perhaps given as TRBD1 or TRBD2 (5 bases each). Germline values: CDR1 SNHLY, CDR2 FYNNEI. This CDR3 has 13 amino acids. V was trimmed by 7 bases and J by 3 bases, leaving 13 bases between them. The CDR3 nucleotides read TGTGCCAGCACCCCCCGGGGCTACTACGAGCAGTACTTC. This translates into CASTPRGYYEQYF.

A few counts support this clonotype. The genes are TRBV5-8 and TRBJ2-3; weak D call: TRBD2 (6 bases). The CDR3 runs to 15 residues. Per the germline V gene, CDR1 is SGHTS and CDR2 is YDEGEE. The ends were cut back, 2 bases at V and 2 bases at J, with 12 bases in the middle. CDR3 protein: CASSLLAGHTDTQYF. CDR3 DNA: TGTGCCAGCAGCTTACTGGCGGGGCACACAGATACGCAGTATTTT.

The V call is TRBV11-2, the J call TRBJ2-3; TRBD2 matches at 10 bases. Trimming took 4 bases from V and 4 from J; bases not matched to a gene: 20. CDR1 is SGHAT, CDR2 FQNNGV, per germline. The CDR3 contains 20 residues. CDR3 sequence: CASSYFISLLAGEGADTQYF. DNA of the CDR3: TGTGCCAGCAGCTATTTTATATCCCTCCTAGCGGGAGAGGGGGCAGATACGCAGTATTTT.

Details on this clonotype: A read error may produce the germline difference seen at one junction end. The CDR3 coding sequence is TGTGCCAGCAGCCGTGGGGGGACAGTTAAGGAGCAAGAGGCCCAGTACTTC. Its protein is CASSRGGTVKEQEAQYF. The V gene is TRBV7-2, the J gene TRBJ2-5; D perhaps matches TRBD1 (7 bases). Germline V gene lookup returns CDR1 SGHTA and CDR2 FQGNSA. This CDR3 has 17 amino acids.

There are a few counts of this clonotype. V usage is TRBV5-5 and J usage is TRBJ1-1, with D tentatively TRBD1 (6 bases). Germline V gene data show CDR1 as SGHKS and CDR2 as YYEKEE (reference sequence). Trimming took 0 bases from V and 5 from J, leaving 17 bases between them. The CDR3 is made up of 16 amino acids. For the CDR3, the DNA is TGTGCCAGCAGCTTGGATCCGAGGGGGGTTTGGACTGAAGCTTTCTTT. Protein product: CASSLDPRGVWTEAFF. The full variable domain, in which reference TRBV5-5 and TRBJ1-1 provide the parts outside the CDR3, is DAGVTQSPTHLIKTRGQQVTLRCSPISGHKSVSWYQQVLGQGPQFIFQYYEKEERGRGNFPDRFSARQFPNYSSELNVNALLLGDSALYLCASSLDPRGVWTEAFFGQGTRLTVV.

J is TRBJ2-7 and V is TRBV12-3 or TRBV12-4; D might be TRBD1 or TRBD2, each matching 5 bases. V was shortened by 6 bases and J by 0 bases, with 24 bases between the two germline ends. The CDR3 is 18 amino acids. CDR3 coding DNA: TGTGCCAGCAGCTTACGTAGCTCTAGCCGAGACAGCTCCTACGAGCAGTACTTC. Its protein product is CASSLRSSSRDSSYEQYF.

The DNA for the CDR3 is TGTGCCAGCAGTTACCAGGGAACCACTGAAGCTTTCTTT. Translation: CASSYQGTTEAFF. The chain links TRBV6-5 to TRBJ1-1; TRBD1 is a possible D gene (5 bases). Per the germline V gene, CDR1 is MNHEY and CDR2 is SVGAGI. The V end was cut by 2 bases, the J end by 4 bases, with 8 bases between. The length of the CDR3 is 13 residues.

The CDR3 DNA follows: TGTGCCAGTAGTATCGGGACAGGTTCCTCTGGGGCCAACGTCCTGACTTTC. Amino acids: CASSIGTGSSGANVLTF. The genes are TRBV19 and TRBJ2-6, with 8 bases aligning to TRBD1. CDR1 and CDR2 from the germline V gene are LNHDA and SQIVND (reference sequence). The CDR3 covers 17 residues. V lost 3 bases and J lost 0; bases outside the gene matches: 4. Combining the CDR3 with reference TRBV19 and TRBJ2-6 gives the whole variable domain DGGITQSPKYLFRKEGQNVTLSCEQNLNHDAMYWYRQDPGQGLRLIYYSQIVNDFQKGDIAEGYSVSREKKESFPLTVTSAQKNPTAFYLCASSIGTGSSGANVLTFGAGSRLTVL.

The rearrangement uses TRBV20-1 and TRBJ1-1; D is unclear. Germline V lookup: CDR1 DFQATT, CDR2 SNEGSKA (reference sequence). There are 13 residues in the CDR3. V lost 4 bases, J lost 0 bases, and 9 bases lay in between. The CDR3 spells CSAKKGLNTEAFF. CDR3 DNA: TGCAGTGCTAAAAAGGGCCTGAACACTGAAGCTTTCTTT.

This clonotype is deemed medium-sized. The chain links TRBV6-5 to TRBJ2-2, with D hard to call. Trimming pared 4 bases from V and 1 base from J, leaving 10 bases between. This CDR3 is built from 15 residues. The germline CDR1 and CDR2 sequences are MNHEY and SVGAGI. The CDR3 protein is CASSSLGLNTGELFF. The CDR3 nucleotides are TGTGCCAGCAGTTCCCTGGGCCTGAACACCGGGGAGCTGTTTTTT.

The rearrangement joins TRBV15 to TRBJ2-3; D is undetermined. This CDR3 comprises 12 residues. Germline CDR1 is LNHNV and CDR2 is YYDKDF (reference sequence). V was clipped by 6 bases and J by 0 bases, with 4 bases between them. The DNA of the CDR3 is TGTGCCACCAGTTTCAGCACAGATACGCAGTATTTT. Translating it yields CATSFSTDTQYF.

A note on this clonotype: Its ends do not fully match the called genes, so a read error is possible. The chain combines TRBV19 with TRBJ2-6; D may be TRBD1 (5 bases). The CDR3 runs 14 residues. Germline lookup yields CDR1 LNHDA and CDR2 SQIVND (reference sequence). The CDR3 reads CASSQSSGANVRTF. CDR3 nucleotide sequence: TGTGCCAGTAGTCAGAGCTCTGGGGCCAACGTCCGGACTTTC.

V is TRBV15 and J is TRBJ1-2, with a weak D call TRBD1 (5 bases). The CDR3 consists of 16 residues. The germline V gene encodes CDR1 LNHNV and CDR2 YYDKDF (reference sequence). V was shortened by 0 bases and J by 4 bases, with 15 bases between the two germline ends. The CDR3 is CATSRDGGRGRYGYTF. CDR3 nucleotides: TGTGCCACCAGCAGAGATGGAGGAAGGGGCCGCTATGGCTACACCTTC.